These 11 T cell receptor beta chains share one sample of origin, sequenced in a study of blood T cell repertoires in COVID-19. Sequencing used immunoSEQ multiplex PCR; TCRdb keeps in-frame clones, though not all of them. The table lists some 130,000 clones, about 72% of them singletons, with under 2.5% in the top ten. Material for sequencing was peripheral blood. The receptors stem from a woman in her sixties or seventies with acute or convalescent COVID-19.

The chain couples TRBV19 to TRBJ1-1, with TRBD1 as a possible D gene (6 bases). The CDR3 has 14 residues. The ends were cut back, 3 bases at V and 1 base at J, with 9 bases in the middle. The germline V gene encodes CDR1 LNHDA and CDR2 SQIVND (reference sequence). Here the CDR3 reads CASSMRGRNTEAFF. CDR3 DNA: TGTGCCAGTAGTATGAGGGGGAGGAACACTGAAGCTTTCTTT.

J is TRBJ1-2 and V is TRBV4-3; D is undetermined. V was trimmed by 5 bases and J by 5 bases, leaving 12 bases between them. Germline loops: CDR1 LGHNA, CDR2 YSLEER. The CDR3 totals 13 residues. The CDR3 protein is CASSSSGWYGYTF. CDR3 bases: TGCGCCAGCAGCTCATCGGGATGGTATGGCTACACCTTC.

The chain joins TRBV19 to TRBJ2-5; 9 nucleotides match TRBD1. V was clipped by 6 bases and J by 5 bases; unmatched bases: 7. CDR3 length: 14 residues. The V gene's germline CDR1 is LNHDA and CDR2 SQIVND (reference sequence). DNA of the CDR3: TGTGCCAGTAGACAGGGGGCAGAGGGGGAGACCCAGTACTTC. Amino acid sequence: CASRQGAEGETQYF.

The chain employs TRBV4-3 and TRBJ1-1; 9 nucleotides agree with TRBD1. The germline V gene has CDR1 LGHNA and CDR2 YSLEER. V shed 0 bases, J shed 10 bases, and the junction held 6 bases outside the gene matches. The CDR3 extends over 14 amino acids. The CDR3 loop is CASSQDYRGRGAFF. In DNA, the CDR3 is TGCGCCAGCAGCCAAGACTACAGGGGGCGGGGAGCTTTCTTT.

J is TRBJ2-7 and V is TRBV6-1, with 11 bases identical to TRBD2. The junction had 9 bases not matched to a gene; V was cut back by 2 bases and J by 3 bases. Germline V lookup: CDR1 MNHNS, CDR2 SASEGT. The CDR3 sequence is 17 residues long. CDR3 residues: CASSEWGLAGGRYEQYF. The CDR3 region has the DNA TGTGCCAGCAGTGAATGGGGGCTAGCGGGAGGACGCTACGAGCAGTACTTC.

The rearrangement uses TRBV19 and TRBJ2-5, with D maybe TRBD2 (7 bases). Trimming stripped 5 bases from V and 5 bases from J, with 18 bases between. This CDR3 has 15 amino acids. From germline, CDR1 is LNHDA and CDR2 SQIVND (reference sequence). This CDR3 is CASSLIPGGGETQYF. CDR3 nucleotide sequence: TGTGCCAGTAGTTTAATCCCGGGGGGCGGGGAGACCCAGTACTTC.

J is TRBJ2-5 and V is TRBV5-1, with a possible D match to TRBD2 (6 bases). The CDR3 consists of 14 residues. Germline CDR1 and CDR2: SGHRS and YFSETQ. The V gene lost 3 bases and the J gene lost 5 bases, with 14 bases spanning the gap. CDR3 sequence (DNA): TGCGCCAGCAGCTCGGGACTTACGGGGGAGACCCAGTACTTC. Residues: CASSSGLTGETQYF.

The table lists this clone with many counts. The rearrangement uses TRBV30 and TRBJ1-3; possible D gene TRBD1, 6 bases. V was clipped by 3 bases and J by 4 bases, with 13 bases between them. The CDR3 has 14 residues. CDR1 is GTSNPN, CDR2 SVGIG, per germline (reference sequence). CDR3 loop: CAWRDRAQGNTIYF. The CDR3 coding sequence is TGTGCCTGGAGGGACAGAGCTCAGGGAAACACCATATATTTT.

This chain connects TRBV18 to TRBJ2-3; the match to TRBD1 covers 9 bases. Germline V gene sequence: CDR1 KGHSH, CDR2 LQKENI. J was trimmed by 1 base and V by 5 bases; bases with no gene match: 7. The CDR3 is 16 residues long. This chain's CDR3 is CASSSTGGLGTDTQYF. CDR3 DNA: TGTGCCAGCTCATCGACAGGGGGTTTAGGCACAGATACGCAGTATTTT.

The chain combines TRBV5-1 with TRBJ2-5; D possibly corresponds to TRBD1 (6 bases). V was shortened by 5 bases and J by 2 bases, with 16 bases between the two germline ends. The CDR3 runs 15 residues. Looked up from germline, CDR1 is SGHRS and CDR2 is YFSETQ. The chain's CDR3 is CASRNQGIRQETQYF. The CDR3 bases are TGCGCCAGCAGGAACCAGGGGATTCGGCAAGAGACCCAGTACTTC.

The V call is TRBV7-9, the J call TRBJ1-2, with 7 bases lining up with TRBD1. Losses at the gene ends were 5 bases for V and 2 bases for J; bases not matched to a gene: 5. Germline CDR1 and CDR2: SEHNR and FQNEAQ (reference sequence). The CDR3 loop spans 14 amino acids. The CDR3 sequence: CASSETGANYGYTF. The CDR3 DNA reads TGTGCCAGCAGCGAAACAGGGGCCAACTATGGCTACACCTTC.